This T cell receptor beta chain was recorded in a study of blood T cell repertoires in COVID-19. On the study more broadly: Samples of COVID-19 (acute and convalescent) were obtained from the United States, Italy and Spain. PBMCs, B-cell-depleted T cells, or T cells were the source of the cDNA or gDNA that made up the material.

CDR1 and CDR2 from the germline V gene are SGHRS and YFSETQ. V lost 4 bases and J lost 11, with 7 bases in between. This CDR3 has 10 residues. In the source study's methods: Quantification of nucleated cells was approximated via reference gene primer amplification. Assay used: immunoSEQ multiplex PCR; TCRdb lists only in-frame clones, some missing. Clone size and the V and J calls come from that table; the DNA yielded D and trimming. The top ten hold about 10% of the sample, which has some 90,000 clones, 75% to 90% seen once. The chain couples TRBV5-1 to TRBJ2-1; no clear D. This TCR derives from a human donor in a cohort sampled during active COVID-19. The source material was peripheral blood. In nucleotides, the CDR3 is TGCGCCAGCAGCCCCCTTAAGCAGTTCTTC. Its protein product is CASSPLKQFF.